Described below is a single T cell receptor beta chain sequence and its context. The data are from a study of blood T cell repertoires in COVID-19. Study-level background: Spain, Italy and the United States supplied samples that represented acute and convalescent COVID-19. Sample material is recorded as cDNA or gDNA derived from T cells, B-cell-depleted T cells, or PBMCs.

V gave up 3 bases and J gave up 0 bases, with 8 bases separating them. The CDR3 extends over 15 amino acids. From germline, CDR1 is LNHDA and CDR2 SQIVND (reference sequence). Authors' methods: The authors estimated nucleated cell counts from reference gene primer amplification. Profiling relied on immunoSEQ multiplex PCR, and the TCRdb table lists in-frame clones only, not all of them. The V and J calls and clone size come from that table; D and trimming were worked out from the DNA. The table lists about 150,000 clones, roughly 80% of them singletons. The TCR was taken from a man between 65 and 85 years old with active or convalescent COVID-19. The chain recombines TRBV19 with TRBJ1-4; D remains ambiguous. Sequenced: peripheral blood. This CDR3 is CASSIQETTNEKLFF. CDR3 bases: TGTGCCAGTAGTATCCAAGAGACAACTAATGAAAAACTGTTTTTT.